These T cell receptor beta chains were read from a single sample in a study of lymphopenia after photon versus proton radiotherapy. Data came from immunoSEQ multiplex PCR; TCRdb stores just in-frame clones and leaves some out. Of tens of thousands of clones in the sample, more than 75% were seen once. This specimen was peripheral blood, taken from a patient treated with photon-based radiotherapy. These receptors came from a woman in her 70s with pancreatic cancer. The CDR3 runs from the conserved cysteine through the conserved F or W. A D gene is named only where the DNA matches it firmly. For some rows the clone size is stated as once, few or many, or as a class when expanded; others skip it.

d_call clone_size v_call cdr3_aa
TRBD1 - TRBV19 CASRPTGGRAEQYF
- - TRBV11-1 CASSPRDTDTQYF
- - TRBV7-9 CASSFGQENEQFF
- - TRBV21-1 CASSKEGRRGNEQFF
TRBD2 - TRBV13 CASSLYKRTSGRASTDTQYF
- - TRBV25-1 CASSESVSSYNEQFF
TRBD1 - TRBV10-3 CAITQTGPPNTGELFF
- - TRBV5-1 CASSLGDTDTQYF
- - TRBV7-9 CASSLSFGEQYF
- - TRBV2 CASSEGLAGNTGELFF
- - TRBV9 CASSLDGLGEQYF
- once TRBV5-1 CASSTGGAFDTQYF
- few TRBV2 CASSEVYTGELFF
- once TRBV20-1 CSATQWDEQFF
- - TRBV5-6 CASSLRRLQGTGELFF
TRBD2 - TRBV5-4 CASSLRTSGSEQYF
- - TRBV6-1 CASSEDRDPANYGYTF
TRBD1 once TRBV5-1 CASSYGDRGVEETQYF
- - TRBV6-1 CASKIQGLNQPQHF
TRBD2 - TRBV30 CAWGLAGIYEQYF
TRBD2 once TRBV7-2 CASSLQAGRASNEQFF
- - TRBV6-5 CASTADRIYGYTF
- - TRBV7-2 CASSFSSAGETQYF
- - TRBV6-6 CASTPGLSSYNEQFF
- - TRBV19 CASSSLASASYEQYF
- - TRBV5-5 CASSSTRGVNQPQHF
- few TRBV7-9 CASSLYRFERDEQFF
- - TRBV18 CASSPTGTDTQYF
TRBD1 - TRBV4-3 CASSQDGTGGTGELFF
TRBD2 - TRBV27 CASKGLAGEWADTQYF
- - TRBV5-4 CASSWGGHLGLNTEAFF
- - TRBV2 CASGVAERVEQYF
- - TRBV5-1 CASSLDSFTGELFF
TRBD2 - TRBV19 CASSTIAGGTDTQYF
- - TRBV7-8 CASSPNSANSYEQYF
- - TRBV7-2 CASSSLPPSGRAYEQYF
- - TRBV18 CASSPNPDPYGYTF
- - TRBV5-1 CASSLETTGELFF
- - TRBV28 CASSLRGPNQPQHF
- once TRBV7-2 CASSPEVTSYNEQFF
- few TRBV28 CASTRTVREGYTF
- - TRBV4-3 CASSFGTDGNQPQHF
- - TRBV14 CASSQWVNTEAFF
TRBD2 - TRBV9 CASSTLAGVSDTQYF
- - TRBV2 CASRVRSNQPQHF
TRBD1 once TRBV27 CASRPSTGQGATGELFF
TRBD2 once TRBV6-5 CASSGAAAGTSQYF
TRBD1 - TRBV27 CASSRRDRVYEQYF
- - TRBV5-4 CASSYSPGTQTPYEQYF
TRBD1 - TRBV25-1 CASSVPGTGGQETQYF
TRBD1 - TRBV18 CASSPSLTGGSYEQYF
TRBD1 - TRBV29-1 CSSGQGRFQETQYF
- - TRBV5-4 CASSSDRQETQYF
- - TRBV5-4 CASSLDPTANQPQHF
- - TRBV27 CASSRQGLMNTEAFF
- - TRBV18 CASSPVEVGQPQHF
TRBD2 - TRBV27 CASSLSGTSGSKQFF
- - TRBV21-1 CASSKVQGADTEAFF
TRBD1 - TRBV2 CASSLGTGRSNEQFF
- - TRBV12-1 CASSFGWDRVLETQYF